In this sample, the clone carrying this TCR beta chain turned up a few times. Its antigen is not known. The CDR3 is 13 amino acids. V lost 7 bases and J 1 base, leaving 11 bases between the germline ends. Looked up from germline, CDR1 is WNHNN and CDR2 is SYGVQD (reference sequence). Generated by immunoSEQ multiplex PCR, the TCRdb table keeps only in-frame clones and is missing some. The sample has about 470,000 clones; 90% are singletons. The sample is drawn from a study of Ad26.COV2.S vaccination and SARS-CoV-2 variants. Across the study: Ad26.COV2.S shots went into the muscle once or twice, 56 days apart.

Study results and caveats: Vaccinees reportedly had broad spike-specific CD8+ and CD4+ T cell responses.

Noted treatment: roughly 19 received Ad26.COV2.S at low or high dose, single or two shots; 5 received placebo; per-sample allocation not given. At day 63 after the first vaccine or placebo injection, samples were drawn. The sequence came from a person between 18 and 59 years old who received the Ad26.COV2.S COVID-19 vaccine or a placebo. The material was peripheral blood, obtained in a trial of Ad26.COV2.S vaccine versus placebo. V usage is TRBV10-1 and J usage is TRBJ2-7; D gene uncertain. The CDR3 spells CASNPLRSYEQYF. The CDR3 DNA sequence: TGCGCCAGCAATCCCCTTCGGTCCTACGAGCAGTACTTC.